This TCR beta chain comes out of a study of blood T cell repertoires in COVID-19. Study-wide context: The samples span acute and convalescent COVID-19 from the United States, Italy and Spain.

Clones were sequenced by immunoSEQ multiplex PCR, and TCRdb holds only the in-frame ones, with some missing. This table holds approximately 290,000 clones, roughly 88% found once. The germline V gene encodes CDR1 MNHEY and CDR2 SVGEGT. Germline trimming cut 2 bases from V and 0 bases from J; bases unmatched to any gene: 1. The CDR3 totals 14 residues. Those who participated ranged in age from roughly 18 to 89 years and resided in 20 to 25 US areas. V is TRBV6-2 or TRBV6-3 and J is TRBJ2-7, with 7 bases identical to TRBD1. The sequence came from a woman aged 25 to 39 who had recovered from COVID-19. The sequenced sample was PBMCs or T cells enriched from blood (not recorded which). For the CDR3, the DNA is TGTGCCAGCAGTTACCGGGACAGCTCCTACGAGCAGTACTTC. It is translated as CASSYRDSSYEQYF.